These 10 T cell receptor beta chains originate from one sample sequenced in a study of T cell responses to AZD1222 COVID-19 vaccine. Sequencing used immunoSEQ multiplex PCR; TCRdb keeps in-frame clones, though not all of them. Altogether fewer than 150,000 clones are present, 92% being singletons, with the ten largest covering more than 6%. Sequencing was performed on peripheral blood, taken 28 days after the second AZD1222 dose. The receptors derive from an adult who received the AZD1222 COVID-19 vaccine.

V and J are TRBV2 and TRBJ1-5; D remains unclear. Trimming took 5 bases from V and 7 from J, leaving 15 bases between them. Germline CDR1 SNHLY, CDR2 FYNNEI. The CDR3 runs to 14 residues. This CDR3 reads CASSPSMVRQPQHF. CDR3 sequence (DNA): TGTGCCAGCAGTCCCTCAATGGTCCGGCAGCCCCAGCATTTT.

V usage is TRBV28 and J usage is TRBJ2-1, with D possibly matching TRBD2 (6 bases). The length of the CDR3 is 16 residues. Germline CDR1 is MDHEN and CDR2 is SYDVKM. With 7 bases removed from V and 6 bases from J, the gap between germline ends came to 22 bases. The CDR3 spells CASTIMRGWGPNEQFF. CDR3 sequence (DNA): TGTGCCAGCACCATTATGCGGGGCTGGGGTCCCAATGAGCAGTTCTTC.

The genes are TRBV14 and TRBJ2-5; TRBD1 aligns across 8 bases. Germline V gene data show CDR1 as SGHDN and CDR2 as FVKESK. This CDR3 has 16 residues. The trim removed 4 bases at V and 1 base at J, leaving 8 bases unmatched. The CDR3 sequence: CASSRYGQGAQETQYF. CDR3 nucleotide sequence: TGTGCCAGCAGCCGCTACGGACAGGGCGCCCAAGAGACCCAGTACTTC.

The CDR3 nucleotides read TGTGCCAGCAGTGGTACCAGACAGGTTGGCAATCAGCCCCAGCATTTT. This codes for CASSGTRQVGNQPQHF. The J gene is TRBJ1-5, the V gene TRBV6-1, with D possibly being TRBD1 (6 bases). In germline, CDR1 is MNHNS, CDR2 SASEGT. V lost 4 bases, J lost 2 bases, and 15 bases lay in between. The CDR3 runs to 16 residues.

This chain links TRBV11-3 with TRBJ2-2; D tentatively fits TRBD1 or TRBD2 (6 bases each). Germline CDR1 and CDR2: SGHNT and YENEEA. There are 13 residues in the CDR3. Trimming shortened V by 8 bases and J by 4 bases, and 11 bases separated the two germline ends. The CDR3: CASGGRSTGELFF. DNA of the CDR3: TGTGCCAGCGGGGGGCGGAGCACCGGGGAGCTGTTTTTT.

The J gene is TRBJ2-7, the V gene TRBV18; TRBD1 matches 7 bases. Germline V lookup: CDR1 KGHSH, CDR2 LQKENI. This CDR3 is 16 amino acids long. Trimming took 6 bases from V and 6 from J; bases not matched to a gene: 17. The CDR3 coding sequence is TGTGCCAGCTCGCAGAGGGGGCCGCAGGGGGTTGGCGAGCAGTACTTC. The encoded protein is CASSQRGPQGVGEQYF.

The chain has TRBV23-1 and TRBJ1-2, with D possibly matching TRBD1 (5 bases). TRBV23-1 is identified as an open reading frame with a role that is uncertain. V shed 5 bases and J shed 3 bases, with 10 bases lying between them. This CDR3 is 13 amino acids long. The CDR3 region is CASSNRSYYGYTF. The CDR3 nucleotides are TGCGCCAGCAGTAACAGGAGCTACTATGGCTACACCTTC.

The chain couples TRBV16 to TRBJ1-6; D not resolved. V was clipped by 0 bases and J by 0 bases, with 9 bases between them. CDR1 KGHSY and CDR2 FQNENV come from the germline V gene. CDR3 length equals 17 residues. CDR3 coding DNA: TGTGCCAGCAGCCAATCGAGGGTGAGCTCCTATAATTCACCCCTCCACTTT. Translation: CASSQSRVSSYNSPLHF.

This clone came up once. The CDR3 bases are TGTGCCAGCAGCAGGGAATGGGGCACAGATACGCAGTATTTT. This sequence encodes CASSREWGTDTQYF. This chain uses TRBV5-4 with TRBJ2-3; the D is unclear. Germline V gene sequence: CDR1 SGHNT, CDR2 YYREEE (reference sequence). V was pared by 4 bases and J by 1 base, with 10 bases between. The CDR3 has 14 residues.

The chain joins TRBV6-5 to TRBJ1-6, with 7 bases lining up with TRBD1. Germline CDR1 MNHEY, CDR2 SVGAGI. J was trimmed by 8 bases and V by 5 bases; bases with no gene match: 3. The CDR3 runs 13 residues. CDR3 amino acids: CASSQDRYSPLHF. CDR3 nucleotides: TGTGCCAGCAGTCAGGACAGGTATTCACCCCTCCACTTT.